Each of the 26 T cell receptor beta chains below was sequenced from the same sample in a study of blood T cell repertoires in COVID-19 (dated by TCRdb to the early 2020s). The protocol used for the library was the immunoSEQ multiplex PCR assay. TCRdb took over this immuneACCESS table, retaining in-frame rearrangements with V and J assigned. Such tables are incomplete; in checked studies, under half of the missing clones stem from an unresolved V gene, and the remainder is unexplained. The sample table contains approximately 290,000 clones; only one count was recorded for 90% of them. The ten largest make up around 4.4% of the sample. The sequenced sample was PBMCs or T cells enriched from blood (not recorded which). The origin of the receptors is a woman between 18 and 29 years old with acute COVID-19.

This chain's CDR3 is CASSLGSGNSYEQYF. In DNA, the CDR3 is TGTGCCAGTAGCCTGGGAAGCGGGAACTCCTACGAGCAGTACTTC. The chain recombines TRBV19 with TRBJ2-7; 7 positions agree with TRBD2. The length of the CDR3 is 15 residues. Per germline, CDR1 LNHDA and CDR2 SQIVND (reference sequence). V shed 6 bases, J shed 0 bases, and the junction held 8 bases outside the gene matches.

In nucleotides, the CDR3 is TGTGCCAGCAGCCAAGTAGGGGCCGGAAACACCATATATTTT. Translated, it gives CASSQVGAGNTIYF. The chain recombines TRBV14 with TRBJ1-3, with TRBD1 as a possible D gene (5 bases). The CDR3 is 14 amino acids. CDR1 is SGHDN, CDR2 FVKESK, per germline. V gave up 1 base and J gave up 4 bases, with 8 bases separating them.

This rearrangement joins TRBV9 to TRBJ1-4, with D tentatively TRBD1 (6 bases). The CDR3 has 16 amino acids. The V gene's germline CDR1 is SGDLS and CDR2 YYNGEE. The germline V and J ends were trimmed by 3 bases and 4 bases, with 16 bases remaining between them. This CDR3 reads CASSGPRGTSNEKLFF. The CDR3 DNA reads as TGTGCCAGCAGCGGGCCGAGGGGGACCAGTAATGAAAAACTGTTTTTT.

There are many counts of this clone. V is TRBV15 and J is TRBJ2-6; D gene ambiguous. This CDR3 is 17 amino acids long. Per the germline V gene, CDR1 is LNHNV and CDR2 is YYDKDF (reference sequence). V shed 1 base and J shed 0 bases, with 10 bases lying between them. CDR3 amino acids: CATSRGLVDSGANVLTF. CDR3 nucleotide sequence: TGTGCCACCAGCAGAGGGTTAGTCGACTCTGGGGCCAACGTCCTGACTTTC.

The V call is TRBV5-6, the J call TRBJ1-2; tentative D call: TRBD1 (5 bases). V dropped 0 bases and J dropped 4 bases, with 10 bases sitting between them. The CDR3 totals 14 residues. The V gene's germline CDR1 is SGHDT and CDR2 YYEEEE. In nucleotides, the CDR3 is TGTGCCAGCAGCTTGGAGGGGTTCGGCTATGGCTACACCTTC. Protein sequence: CASSLEGFGYGYTF.

This clone was observed a single time. The chain combines TRBV24-1 with TRBJ2-3, with 7 bases that match TRBD1. Unmatched junction bases numbered 16, after V lost 4 bases and J lost 7 bases. Looked up from germline, CDR1 is KGHDR and CDR2 is SFDVKD. CDR3 length: 17 residues. In DNA, the CDR3 is TGTGCCACCAGTGAAGAACACAGGGGACCTCGGGCGTATACGCAGTATTTT. This codes for CATSEEHRGPRAYTQYF.

CDR3 in amino acids: CASSDGESANYGYTF. CDR3 nucleotides: TGTGCCAGCAGTGACGGAGAGTCAGCTAACTATGGCTACACCTTC. The chain employs TRBV6-4 and TRBJ1-2; D is unclear. Germline CDR1 and CDR2: MRHNA and SNTAGT. The V end lost 2 bases, the J end lost 0 bases, and 10 bases lay between the germline ends. This CDR3 is built from 15 residues.

The V call is TRBV5-8, the J call TRBJ2-3, with TRBD2 matching over 11 bases. CDR3 size: 17 residues. V was clipped by 2 bases and J by 4 bases; unmatched bases: 9. From germline, CDR1 is SGHTS and CDR2 YDEGEE. CDR3 DNA: TGTGCCAGCAGCTTTGGTATAACTAGCGGGAGTGCAGATACGCAGTATTTT. Amino acids: CASSFGITSGSADTQYF.

The table lists this clone with a count of one. The rearrangement links TRBV18 to TRBJ2-2; no clear D gene. CDR3 length equals 19 residues. Germline V gene sequence: CDR1 KGHSH, CDR2 LQKENI. Trimming took 3 bases from V and 4 from J, leaving 24 bases between them. This CDR3 reads CASSPPNPTLGPATGELFF. In nucleotides, the CDR3 is TGTGCCAGCTCACCCCCAAACCCCACCCTCGGTCCCGCCACCGGGGAGCTGTTTTTT.

This clone was counted a few times. This sequence joins TRBV5-1 and TRBJ1-6, with D perhaps TRBD1 (6 bases). The V end lost 0 bases, the J end lost 5 bases, and 12 bases lay between the germline ends. The CDR3 consists of 16 residues. Germline CDR1 reads SGHRS; CDR2 reads YFSETQ. CDR3 in amino acids: CASSLAFGQNNSPLHF. The CDR3, as DNA: TGCGCCAGCAGCTTGGCCTTCGGACAGAATAATTCACCCCTCCACTTT. Supplemented by reference TRBV5-1 and TRBJ1-6, the full variable domain reads KAGVTQTPRYLIKTRGQQVTLSCSPISGHRSVSWYQQTPGQGLQFLFEYFSETQRNKGNFPGRFSGRQFSNSRSEMNVSTLELGDSALYLCASSLAFGQNNSPLHFGNGTRLTVT.

The count of this clone is one. Compared with germline, one end of the junction differs, possibly owing to a read error. V gene TRBV19 combines with J gene TRBJ1-1, with D perhaps TRBD1 (6 bases). The CDR3 contains 15 residues. CDR1 and CDR2 from the germline V gene are LNHDA and SQIVND (reference sequence). Written as DNA, the CDR3 is TGTGCCAGTAGTATAGCGTGGGGGGGCAACAGTGAAGCTTTCTTT. Translating it yields CASSIAWGGNSEAFF.

The rearrangement uses TRBV29-1 and TRBJ2-7; 7 bases agree with TRBD2. The CDR3 spans 13 residues. The germline CDR1 and CDR2 sequences are SQVTM and ANQGSEA. V was pared by 6 bases and J by 2 bases, with 7 bases of the junction left unmatched. The DNA for the CDR3 is TGCAGCGTGATGACCGGGACTACCTACGAGCAGTACTTC. Translating gives CSVMTGTTYEQYF.

The chain uses TRBV7-9 and TRBJ2-3, with D tentatively TRBD1 (6 bases). This CDR3 region has 15 residues. Germline lookup yields CDR1 SEHNR and CDR2 FQNEAQ (reference sequence). V lost 3 bases to trimming and J lost 0 bases, with 10 bases between them. As DNA, the CDR3 is TGTGCCAGCAGCTTGGGACAAGCTAGCACAGATACGCAGTATTTT. This codes for CASSLGQASTDTQYF.

V is TRBV25-1 and J is TRBJ2-7, with TRBD1 identical over 8 bases. Germline V CDR1 and CDR2: MGHDK, SYGVNS. V lost 8 bases, J lost 1 base, and 4 bases stayed unmatched. The CDR3 contains 13 residues. CDR3 nucleotides: TGTGCCAGCGGCACAGGGGGGTCCTACGAGCAGTACTTC. Translated, it gives CASGTGGSYEQYF.

This rearrangement joins TRBV6-2 or TRBV6-3 to TRBJ2-1; D gene ambiguous. V dropped 5 bases and J dropped 0 bases, with 5 bases sitting between them. The CDR3 totals 13 residues. Germline-derived CDR1 and CDR2 are MNHEY and SVGEGT. Here the CDR3 reads CASSNSSYNEQFF. In DNA, the CDR3 is TGTGCCAGCAGTAACAGCTCCTACAATGAGCAGTTCTTC.

The genes are TRBV9 and TRBJ1-4; D unclear. The CDR3 length is 14 residues. CDR1 and CDR2 from the germline V gene are SGDLS and YYNGEE. V was clipped by 4 bases and J by 5 bases, with 12 bases between them. This CDR3 reads CASSSGYGNEKLFF. CDR3 coding DNA: TGTGCCAGCAGCTCCGGATACGGGAATGAAAAACTGTTTTTT.

CDR3 protein: CASSPASTGGDEQYF. For the CDR3, the DNA is TGTGCCAGCTCACCGGCCTCGACAGGGGGCGATGAGCAGTACTTC. This chain connects TRBV18 to TRBJ2-7; TRBD1 agrees at 10 bases. With V trimmed by 3 bases and J by 7 bases, 9 bases remained unmatched. The CDR3 is made up of 15 amino acids. The V gene's germline CDR1 is KGHSH and CDR2 LQKENI.

Concerning this clone: The same CDR3 arises from other DNA sequences in this sample as well. This sequence joins TRBV18 and TRBJ1-2, with 7 nucleotides matching TRBD1. Germline V CDR1 and CDR2: KGHSH, LQKENI. The junction had 5 bases not matched to a gene; V was cut back by 4 bases and J by 6 bases. CDR3 length equals 13 residues. CDR3 residues: CASSLDRVDGYTF. CDR3 DNA: TGTGCCAGCTCACTCGACAGGGTGGATGGCTACACCTTC.

The CDR3 here is CASSFWEGSTDTQYF. The CDR3 DNA sequence: TGTGCCAGCAGCTTTTGGGAGGGTAGCACAGATACGCAGTATTTT. The chain links TRBV13 to TRBJ2-3; 7 bases map to TRBD2. Looked up from germline, CDR1 is PRHDT and CDR2 is FYEKMQ (reference sequence). V shed 3 bases, J shed 0 bases, and the junction held 3 bases outside the gene matches. There are 15 residues in the CDR3.

This chain connects TRBV6-4 to TRBJ2-2; D ambiguous. The CDR3 length is 14 residues. V dropped 5 bases and J dropped 4 bases, with 11 bases sitting between them. Germline-derived CDR1 and CDR2 are MRHNA and SNTAGT. CDR3 amino acids: CASSSIPGTGELFF. The DNA of the CDR3 is TGTGCCAGCAGTTCCATCCCGGGCACCGGGGAGCTGTTTTTT.

V and J are TRBV3-1 (or the pseudogene TRBV3-2) and TRBJ1-1, with D possibly being TRBD1 (5 bases). The CDR3 has 14 amino acids. The germline CDR1 and CDR2 sequences are LGHDT and YNNKEL (reference sequence). Trimming removed 2 bases from V and 4 bases from J, with 11 bases in between. The CDR3 DNA is TGTGCCAGCAGCCAATTTGCCAGGGCCACTGAAGCTTTCTTT. Protein product: CASSQFARATEAFF.

The gene calls are TRBV20-1 and TRBJ1-2, with no clear D. V was shortened by 4 bases and J by 2 bases, with 5 bases between the two germline ends. The CDR3 has 11 residues. Germline CDR1 DFQATT, CDR2 SNEGSKA (reference sequence). This CDR3 is CSAILNYGYTF. DNA for the CDR3: TGCAGTGCTATTCTGAACTATGGCTACACCTTC.

V usage is TRBV28 and J usage is TRBJ1-6, with a tentative D call TRBD1 (6 bases). The CDR3 runs to 15 residues. From germline, CDR1 is MDHEN and CDR2 SYDVKM. V shed 1 base and J shed 7 bases, with 11 bases lying between them. The CDR3 DNA reads TGTGCCAGCAGTTTATCCACCCAGGGGAATTCACCCCTCCACTTT. Translation: CASSLSTQGNSPLHF.

The genes are TRBV6-6 and TRBJ2-7, with D tentatively TRBD1 (5 bases). Germline values: CDR1 MNHNY, CDR2 SVGAGI (reference sequence). V shed 8 bases and J shed 3 bases, with 11 bases lying between them. The CDR3 is made up of 12 amino acids. As DNA, the CDR3 is TGTGCCAGCTGTACAGGAGTCTACGAGCAGTACTTC. Its translation: CASCTGVYEQYF.

V usage is TRBV18 and J usage is TRBJ2-7, with TRBD2 matching 11 bases. The germline CDR1 and CDR2 sequences are KGHSH and LQKENI. The ends lost 3 bases at V and 2 bases at J; junction bases unmatched: 6. The CDR3 consists of 16 residues. The CDR3 here is CASSPRGTSGAYEQYF. As DNA, the CDR3 is TGTGCCAGCTCACCGCGCGGGACTAGCGGAGCCTACGAGCAGTACTTC.

The CDR3 DNA follows: TGTGCCAGCAGTCCCCCCCCACAGAACACTGAAGCTTTCTTT. Its protein is CASSPPPQNTEAFF. This chain links TRBV27 with TRBJ1-1; D unresolved. With 5 bases removed from V and 1 base from J, the gap between germline ends came to 11 bases. Germline CDR1 MNHEY, CDR2 SMNVEV (reference sequence). The CDR3 consists of 14 residues.